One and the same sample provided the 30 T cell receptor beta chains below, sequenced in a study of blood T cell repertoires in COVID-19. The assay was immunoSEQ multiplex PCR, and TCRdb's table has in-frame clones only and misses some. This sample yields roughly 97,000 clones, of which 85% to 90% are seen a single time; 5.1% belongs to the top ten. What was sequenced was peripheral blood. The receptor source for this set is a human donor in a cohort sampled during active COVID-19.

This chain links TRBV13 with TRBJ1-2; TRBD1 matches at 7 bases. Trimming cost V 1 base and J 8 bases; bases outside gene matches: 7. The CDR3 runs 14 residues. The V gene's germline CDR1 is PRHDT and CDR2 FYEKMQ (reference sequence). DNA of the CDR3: TGTGCCAGCAGCTTAGAGGGGAGACAGGGCGGCTACACCTTC. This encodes CASSLEGRQGGYTF.

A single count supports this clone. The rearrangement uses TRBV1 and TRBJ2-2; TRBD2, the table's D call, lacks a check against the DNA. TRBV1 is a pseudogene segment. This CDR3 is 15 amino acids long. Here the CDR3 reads CTSSQGLACTGELFF. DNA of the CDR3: TGCACCAGCAGCCAGGGACTAGCCTGCACCGGGGAGCTGTTTTTT.

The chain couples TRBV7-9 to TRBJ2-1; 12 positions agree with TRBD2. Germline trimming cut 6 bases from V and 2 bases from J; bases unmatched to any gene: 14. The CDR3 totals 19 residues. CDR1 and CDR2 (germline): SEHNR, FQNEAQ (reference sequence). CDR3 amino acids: CASRTGGGLAGLTYNEQFF. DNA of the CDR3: TGTGCCAGCAGGACAGGGGGGGGACTAGCGGGCCTCACCTACAATGAGCAGTTCTTC.

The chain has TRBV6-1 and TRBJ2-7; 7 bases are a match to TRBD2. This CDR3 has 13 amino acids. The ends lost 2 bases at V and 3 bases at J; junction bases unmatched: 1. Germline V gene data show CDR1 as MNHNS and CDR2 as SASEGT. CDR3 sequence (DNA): TGTGCCAGCAGTGAACCGGGGGGCTACGAGCAGTACTTC. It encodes CASSEPGGYEQYF.

The CDR3 coding sequence is TGTGCCAGCAGCCCAGGGACAGGCAACCTCACAGATACGCAGTATTTT. Translated: CASSPGTGNLTDTQYF. V usage is TRBV7-6 and J usage is TRBJ2-3; 8 bases align to TRBD1. Germline V lookup: CDR1 SGHVS, CDR2 FNYEAQ. The CDR3 consists of 16 residues. Trimming took 5 bases from V and 2 from J; bases not matched to a gene: 9.

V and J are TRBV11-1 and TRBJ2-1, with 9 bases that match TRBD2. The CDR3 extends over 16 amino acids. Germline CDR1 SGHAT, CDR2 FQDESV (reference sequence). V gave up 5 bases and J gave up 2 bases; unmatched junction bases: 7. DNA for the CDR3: TGTGCCAGCAGCATAAAAAGCGGGAGGACCTACAATGAGCAGTTCTTC. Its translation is CASSIKSGRTYNEQFF.

The CDR3, as DNA: TGTGCCAGCAGCCGGGACAGGACTGAAGCTTTCTTT. It yields the protein CASSRDRTEAFF. The chain employs TRBV12-3 or TRBV12-4 and TRBJ1-1, with 8 bases matching TRBD1. The CDR3 consists of 12 residues. Trimming removed 6 bases from V and 5 bases from J; junction bases left unmatched: 2.

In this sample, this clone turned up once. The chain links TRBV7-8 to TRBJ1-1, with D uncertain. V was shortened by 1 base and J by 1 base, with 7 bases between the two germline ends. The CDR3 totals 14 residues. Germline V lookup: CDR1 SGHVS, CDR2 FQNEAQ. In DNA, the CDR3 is TGTGCCAGCAGCTTAGGACCGGGGAACACTGAAGCTTTCTTT. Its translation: CASSLGPGNTEAFF.

The CDR3 spells CASSPRTTGFYEQYF. The DNA for the CDR3 is TGTGCCAGCAGCCCCCGGACTACCGGTTTCTACGAGCAGTACTTC. The chain employs TRBV5-6 and TRBJ2-7, with D perhaps TRBD2 (6 bases). V was clipped by 4 bases and J by 3 bases, with 17 bases between them. Germline CDR1 reads SGHDT; CDR2 reads YYEEEE. This CDR3 comprises 15 residues. The full variable domain, its missing parts supplied by reference TRBV5-6 and TRBJ2-7, is DAGVTQSPTHLIKTRGQQVTLRCSPKSGHDTVSWYQQALGQGPQFIFQYYEEEERQRGNFPDRFSGHQFPNYSSELNVNALLLGDSALYLCASSPRTTGFYEQYFGPGTRLTVT.

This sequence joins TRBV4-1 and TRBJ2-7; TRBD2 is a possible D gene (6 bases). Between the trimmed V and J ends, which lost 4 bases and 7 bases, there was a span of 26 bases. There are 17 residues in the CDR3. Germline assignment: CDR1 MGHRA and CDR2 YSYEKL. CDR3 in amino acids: CASSLAAAGLSLGEQYF. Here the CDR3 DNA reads TGCGCCAGCAGCCTTGCGGCCGCGGGACTCTCGTTGGGTGAGCAGTACTTC.

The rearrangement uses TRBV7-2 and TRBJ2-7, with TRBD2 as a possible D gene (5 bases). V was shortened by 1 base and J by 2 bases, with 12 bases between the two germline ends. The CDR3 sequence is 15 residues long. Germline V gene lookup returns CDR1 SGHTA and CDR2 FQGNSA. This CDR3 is CASSLVGETAYEQYF. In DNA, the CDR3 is TGTGCCAGCAGCTTAGTCGGGGAGACGGCCTACGAGCAGTACTTC. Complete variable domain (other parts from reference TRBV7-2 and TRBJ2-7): GAGVSQSPSNKVTEKGKDVELRCDPISGHTALYWYRQSLGQGLEFLIYFQGNSAPDKSGLPSDRFSAERTGGSVSTLTIQRTQQEDSAVYLCASSLVGETAYEQYFGPGTRLTVT.

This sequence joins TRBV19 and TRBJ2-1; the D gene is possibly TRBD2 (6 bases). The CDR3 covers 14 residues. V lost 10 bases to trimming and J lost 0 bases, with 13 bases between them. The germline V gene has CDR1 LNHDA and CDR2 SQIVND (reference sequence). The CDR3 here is CATRLAISYNEQFF. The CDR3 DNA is TGTGCCACCCGTCTAGCGATCTCCTACAATGAGCAGTTCTTC.

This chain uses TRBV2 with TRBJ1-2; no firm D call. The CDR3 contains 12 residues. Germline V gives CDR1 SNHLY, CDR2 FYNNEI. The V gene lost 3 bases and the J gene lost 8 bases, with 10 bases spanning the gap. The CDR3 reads CASSDSDRGYTF. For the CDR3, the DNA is TGTGCCAGCAGTGACTCCGATCGGGGCTACACCTTC.

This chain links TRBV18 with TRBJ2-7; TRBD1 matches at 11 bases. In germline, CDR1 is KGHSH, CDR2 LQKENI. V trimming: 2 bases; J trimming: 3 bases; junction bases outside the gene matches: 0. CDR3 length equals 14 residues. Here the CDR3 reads CASSPGTGGYEQYF. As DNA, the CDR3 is TGTGCCAGCTCACCAGGGACAGGGGGCTACGAGCAGTACTTC.

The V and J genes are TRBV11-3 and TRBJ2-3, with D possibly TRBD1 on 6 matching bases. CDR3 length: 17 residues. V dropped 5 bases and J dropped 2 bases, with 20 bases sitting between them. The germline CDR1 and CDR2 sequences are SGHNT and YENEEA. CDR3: CASSPYPGESLTDTQYF. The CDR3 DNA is TGTGCCAGCAGCCCCTATCCAGGGGAGAGCCTCACAGATACGCAGTATTTT. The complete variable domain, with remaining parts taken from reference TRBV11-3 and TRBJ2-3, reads EAGVVQSPRYKIIEKKQPVAFWCNPISGHNTLYWYLQNLGQGPELLIRYENEEAVDDSQLPKDRFSAERLKGVDSTLKIQPAELGDSAVYLCASSPYPGESLTDTQYFGPGTRLTVL.

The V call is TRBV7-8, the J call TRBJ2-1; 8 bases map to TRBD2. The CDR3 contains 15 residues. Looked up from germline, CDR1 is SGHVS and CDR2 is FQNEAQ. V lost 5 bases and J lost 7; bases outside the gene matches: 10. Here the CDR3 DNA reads TGTGCCAGCAGCCCAGCGGGACTAGGACGTAATGAGCAGTTCTTC. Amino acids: CASSPAGLGRNEQFF.

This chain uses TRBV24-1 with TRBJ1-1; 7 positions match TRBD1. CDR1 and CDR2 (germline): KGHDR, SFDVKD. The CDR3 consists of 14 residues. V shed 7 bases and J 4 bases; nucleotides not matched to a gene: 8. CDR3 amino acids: CATRQGGWGTEAFF. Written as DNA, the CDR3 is TGTGCCACCAGACAAGGGGGCTGGGGCACTGAAGCTTTCTTT.

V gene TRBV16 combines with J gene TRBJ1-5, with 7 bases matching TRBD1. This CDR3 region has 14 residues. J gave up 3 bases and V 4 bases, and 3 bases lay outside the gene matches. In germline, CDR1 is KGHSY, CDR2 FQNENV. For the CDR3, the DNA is TGTGCCAGCAGCCTGGGACAGAACAATCAGCCCCAGCATTTT. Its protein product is CASSLGQNNQPQHF. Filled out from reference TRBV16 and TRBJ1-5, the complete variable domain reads GEEVAQTPKHLVRGEGQKAKLYCAPIKGHSYVFWYQQVLKNEFKFLISFQNENVFDETGMPKERFSAKCLPNSPCSLEIQATKLEDSAVYFCASSLGQNNQPQHFGDGTRLSIL.

The CDR3 is CASSILKDSYFSSTDTQYF. The CDR3 bases are TGTGCCAGTAGTATTTTGAAGGACAGTTACTTTTCTAGCACAGATACGCAGTATTTT. The chain carries TRBV19 and TRBJ2-3, with a tentative D call TRBD1 (6 bases). Trimming took off 3 bases at V and 0 bases at J, with 22 bases between the two ends. Germline CDR1 reads LNHDA; CDR2 reads SQIVND (reference sequence). The CDR3 length is 19 residues.

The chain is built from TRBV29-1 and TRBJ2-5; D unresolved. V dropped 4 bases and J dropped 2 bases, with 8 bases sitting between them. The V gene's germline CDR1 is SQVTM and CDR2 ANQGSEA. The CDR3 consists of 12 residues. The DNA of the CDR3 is TGCAGCGTTGTCCTTCGTCAAGAGACCCAGTACTTC. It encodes CSVVLRQETQYF.

Here the CDR3 reads CASSRGTGITDTQYF. The CDR3 DNA reads as TGTGCCAGCTCACGGGGGACAGGGATAACAGATACGCAGTATTTT. This chain joins TRBV18 and TRBJ2-3; TRBD1 matches at 9 bases. CDR3 length: 15 amino acids. V was clipped by 4 bases and J by 3 bases; unmatched bases: 5. CDR1 and CDR2 (germline): KGHSH, LQKENI. The entire variable domain, with the rest obtained from reference TRBV18 and TRBJ2-3, is as follows: NAGVMQNPRHLVRRRGQEARLRCSPMKGHSHVYWYRQLPEEGLKFMVYLQKENIIDESGMPKERFSAEFPKEGPSILRIQQVVRGDSAAYFCASSRGTGITDTQYFGPGTRLTVL.

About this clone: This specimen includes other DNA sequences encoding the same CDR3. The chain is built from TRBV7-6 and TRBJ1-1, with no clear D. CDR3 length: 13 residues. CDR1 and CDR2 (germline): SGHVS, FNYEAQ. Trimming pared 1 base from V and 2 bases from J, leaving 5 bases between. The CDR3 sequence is CASSLEQNTEAFF. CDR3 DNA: TGTGCCAGCAGCTTAGAACAAAACACTGAAGCTTTCTTT.

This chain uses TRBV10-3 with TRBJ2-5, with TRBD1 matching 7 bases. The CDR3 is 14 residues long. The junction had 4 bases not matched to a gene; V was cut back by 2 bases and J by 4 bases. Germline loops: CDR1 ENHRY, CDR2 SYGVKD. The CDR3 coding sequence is TGTGCCATCAGTGAGAAAACAGGGGCAGAGACCCAGTACTTC. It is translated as CAISEKTGAETQYF.

The CDR3 DNA sequence: TGTGCCAGCCGGACAGGGAATCAGCCCCAGCATTTT. It encodes CASRTGNQPQHF. The chain carries TRBV19 and TRBJ1-5; the match to TRBD1 covers 8 bases. Trimming at V came to 9 bases and at J to 4 bases, leaving 2 bases not matched to a gene. The CDR3 sequence is 12 residues long. Germline CDR1 reads LNHDA; CDR2 reads SQIVND (reference sequence).

The CDR3 here is CASSSRTGAPYEQYF. Here the CDR3 DNA reads TGTGCCAGCAGCTCGAGGACAGGGGCCCCCTACGAGCAGTACTTC. This chain joins TRBV7-2 and TRBJ2-7; 9 positions agree with TRBD1. Germline-derived CDR1 and CDR2 are SGHTA and FQGNSA. CDR3 length: 15 residues. J lost 2 bases, V lost 4 bases, and 6 bases had no gene match.

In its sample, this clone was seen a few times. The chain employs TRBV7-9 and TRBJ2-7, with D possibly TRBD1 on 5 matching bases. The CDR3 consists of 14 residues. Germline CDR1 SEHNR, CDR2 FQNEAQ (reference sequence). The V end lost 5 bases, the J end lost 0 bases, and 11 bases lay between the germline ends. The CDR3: CASSIRDSSYEQYF. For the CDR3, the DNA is TGTGCCAGCAGCATCAGGGATTCCTCCTACGAGCAGTACTTC.

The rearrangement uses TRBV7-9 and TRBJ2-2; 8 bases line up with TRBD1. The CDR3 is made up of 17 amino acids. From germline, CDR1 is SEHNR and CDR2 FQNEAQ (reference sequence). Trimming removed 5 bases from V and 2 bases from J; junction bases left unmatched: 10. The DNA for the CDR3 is TGTGCCAGCAGCCACAACGGGGGACAGGCAAACACCGGGGAGCTGTTTTTT. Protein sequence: CASSHNGGQANTGELFF. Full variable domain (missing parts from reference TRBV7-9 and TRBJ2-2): DTGVSQNPRHKITKRGQNVTFRCDPISEHNRLYWYRQTLGQGPEFLTYFQNEAQLEKSRLLSDRFSAERPKGSFSTLEIQRTEQGDSAMYLCASSHNGGQANTGELFFGEGSRLTVL.

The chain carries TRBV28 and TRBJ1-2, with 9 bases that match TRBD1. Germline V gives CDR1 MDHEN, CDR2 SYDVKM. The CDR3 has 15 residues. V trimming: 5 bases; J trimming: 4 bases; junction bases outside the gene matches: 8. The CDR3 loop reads CASSIPGQGLYGYTF. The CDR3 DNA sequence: TGTGCCAGCAGTATCCCGGGACAGGGCCTCTATGGCTACACCTTC.

CDR3 residues: CASSPTVATNEKLFF. CDR3 bases: TGTGCCAGCAGCCCGACAGTTGCAACTAATGAAAAACTGTTTTTT. The chain combines TRBV5-4 with TRBJ1-4; a possible D gene is TRBD1 (5 bases). V was clipped by 4 bases and J by 0 bases, with 10 bases between them. The CDR3 is made up of 15 amino acids. Germline CDR1 is SGHNT and CDR2 is YYREEE (reference sequence).

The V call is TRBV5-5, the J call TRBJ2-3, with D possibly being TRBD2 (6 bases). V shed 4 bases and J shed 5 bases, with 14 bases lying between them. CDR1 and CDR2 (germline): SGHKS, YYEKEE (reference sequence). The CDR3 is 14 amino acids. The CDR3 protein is CASSVGTPGDTQYF. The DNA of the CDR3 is TGTGCCAGCAGCGTTGGGACTCCGGGAGATACGCAGTATTTT.